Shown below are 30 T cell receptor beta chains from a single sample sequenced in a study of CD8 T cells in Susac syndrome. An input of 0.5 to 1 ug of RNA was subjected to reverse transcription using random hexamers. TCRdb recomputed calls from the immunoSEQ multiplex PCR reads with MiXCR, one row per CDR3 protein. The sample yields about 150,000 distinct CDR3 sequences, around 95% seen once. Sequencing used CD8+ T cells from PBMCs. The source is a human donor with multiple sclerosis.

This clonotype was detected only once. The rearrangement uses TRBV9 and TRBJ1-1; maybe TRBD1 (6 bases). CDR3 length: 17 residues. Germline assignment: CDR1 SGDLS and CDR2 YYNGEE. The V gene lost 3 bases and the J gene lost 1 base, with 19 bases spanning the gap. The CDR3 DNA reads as TGTGCCAGCAGCGGAATGGGGGCAGGTACTGGGAACACTGAAGCTTTCTTT. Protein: CASSGMGAGTGNTEAFF.

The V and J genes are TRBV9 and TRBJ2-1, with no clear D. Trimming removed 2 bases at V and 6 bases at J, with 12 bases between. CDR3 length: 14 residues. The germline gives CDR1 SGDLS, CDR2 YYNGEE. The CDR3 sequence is CASSVWKGPNEQFF. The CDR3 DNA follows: TGTGCCAGCAGCGTCTGGAAGGGCCCCAATGAGCAGTTCTTC.

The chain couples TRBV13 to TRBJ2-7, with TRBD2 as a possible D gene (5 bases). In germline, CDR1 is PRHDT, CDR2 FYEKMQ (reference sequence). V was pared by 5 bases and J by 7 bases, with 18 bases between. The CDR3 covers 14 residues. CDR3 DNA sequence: TGTGCCAGCAGCGCCTTTGGAGGCGGGCGGGAGCAGTACTTC. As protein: CASSAFGGGREQYF.

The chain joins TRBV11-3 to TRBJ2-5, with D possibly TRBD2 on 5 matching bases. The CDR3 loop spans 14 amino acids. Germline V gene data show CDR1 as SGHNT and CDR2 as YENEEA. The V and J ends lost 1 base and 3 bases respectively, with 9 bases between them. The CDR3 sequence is CASSLGLAEETQYF. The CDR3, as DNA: TGTGCCAGCAGCTTAGGTCTAGCAGAAGAGACCCAGTACTTC.

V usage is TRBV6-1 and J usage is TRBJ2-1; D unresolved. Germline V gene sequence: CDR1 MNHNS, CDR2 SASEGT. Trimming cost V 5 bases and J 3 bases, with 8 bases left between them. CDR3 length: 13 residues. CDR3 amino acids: CASSTKIYNEQFF. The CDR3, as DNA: TGTGCCAGCAGTACAAAGATCTACAATGAGCAGTTCTTC.

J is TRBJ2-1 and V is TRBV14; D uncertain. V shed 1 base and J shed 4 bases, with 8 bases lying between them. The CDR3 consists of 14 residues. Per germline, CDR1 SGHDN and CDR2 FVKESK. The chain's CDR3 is CASSQGFRYNEQFF. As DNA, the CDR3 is TGTGCCAGCAGCCAAGGTTTCAGGTACAATGAGCAGTTCTTC.

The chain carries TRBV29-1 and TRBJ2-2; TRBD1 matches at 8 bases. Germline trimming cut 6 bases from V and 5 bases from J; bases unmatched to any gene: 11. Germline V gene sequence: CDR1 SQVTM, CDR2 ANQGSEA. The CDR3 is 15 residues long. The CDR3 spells CSVGQGSVRTGELFF. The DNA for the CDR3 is TGCAGCGTCGGACAGGGATCGGTTAGAACCGGGGAGCTGTTTTTT.

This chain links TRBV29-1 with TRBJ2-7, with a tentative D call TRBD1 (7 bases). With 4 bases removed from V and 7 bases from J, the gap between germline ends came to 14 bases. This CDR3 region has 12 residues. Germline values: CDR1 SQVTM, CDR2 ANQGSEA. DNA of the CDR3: TGCAGCGTTGGTGCGGGACAGCCTGAGCAGTACTTC. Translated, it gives CSVGAGQPEQYF.

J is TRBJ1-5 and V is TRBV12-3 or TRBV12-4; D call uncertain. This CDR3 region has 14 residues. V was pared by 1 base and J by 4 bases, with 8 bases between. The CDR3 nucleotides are TGTGCCAGCAGTTTAGGGCCTACGAATCAGCCCCAGCATTTT. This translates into CASSLGPTNQPQHF.

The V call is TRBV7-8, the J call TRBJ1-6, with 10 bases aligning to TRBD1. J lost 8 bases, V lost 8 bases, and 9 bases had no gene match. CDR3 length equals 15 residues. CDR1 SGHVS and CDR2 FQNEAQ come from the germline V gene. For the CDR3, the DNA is TGTGCCAGCCGCCACGGGACAGGGGTTGATTCACCCCTCCACTTT. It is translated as CASRHGTGVDSPLHF.

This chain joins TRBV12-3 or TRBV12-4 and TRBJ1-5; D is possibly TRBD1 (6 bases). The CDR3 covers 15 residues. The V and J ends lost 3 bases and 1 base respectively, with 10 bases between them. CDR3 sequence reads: CASSLSRGSNQPQHF. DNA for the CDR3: TGTGCCAGCAGTTTGTCCAGGGGCAGCAATCAGCCCCAGCATTTT.

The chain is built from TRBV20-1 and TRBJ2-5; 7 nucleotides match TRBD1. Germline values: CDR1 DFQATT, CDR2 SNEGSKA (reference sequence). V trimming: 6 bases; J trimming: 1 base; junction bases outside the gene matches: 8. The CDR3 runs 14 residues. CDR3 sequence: CSAQTRDSQETQYF. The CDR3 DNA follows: TGCAGTGCGCAAACCCGGGACAGCCAAGAGACCCAGTACTTC.

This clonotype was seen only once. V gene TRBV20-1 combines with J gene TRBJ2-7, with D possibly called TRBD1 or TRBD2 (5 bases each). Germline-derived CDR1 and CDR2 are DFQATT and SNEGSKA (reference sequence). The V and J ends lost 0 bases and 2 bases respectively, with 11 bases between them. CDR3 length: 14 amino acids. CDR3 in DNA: TGCAGTGCTAGAGATAGGGACGGCACCTACGAGCAGTACTTC. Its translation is CSARDRDGTYEQYF.

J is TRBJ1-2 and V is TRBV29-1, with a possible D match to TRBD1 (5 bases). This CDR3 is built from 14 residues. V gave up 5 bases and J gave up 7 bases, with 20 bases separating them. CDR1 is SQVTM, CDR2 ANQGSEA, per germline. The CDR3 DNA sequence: TGCAGCGTTCCCGCGGGGGGAACGACTCGTGGCTACACCTTC. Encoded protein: CSVPAGGTTRGYTF.

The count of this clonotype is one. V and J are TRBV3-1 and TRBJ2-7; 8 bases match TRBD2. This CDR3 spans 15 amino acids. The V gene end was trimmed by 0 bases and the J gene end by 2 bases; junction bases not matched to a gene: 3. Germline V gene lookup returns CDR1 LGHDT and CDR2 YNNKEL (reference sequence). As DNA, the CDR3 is TGTGCCAGCAGCCAAGAACGGGGGGGAACCTACGAGCAGTACTTC. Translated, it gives CASSQERGGTYEQYF.

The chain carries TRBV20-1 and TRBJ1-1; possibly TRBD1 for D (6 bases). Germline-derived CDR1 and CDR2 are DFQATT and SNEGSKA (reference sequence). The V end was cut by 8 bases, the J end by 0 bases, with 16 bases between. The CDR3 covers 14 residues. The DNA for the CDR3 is TGCAGTCCACTAGATGGGACATTGAACACTGAAGCTTTCTTT. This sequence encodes CSPLDGTLNTEAFF.

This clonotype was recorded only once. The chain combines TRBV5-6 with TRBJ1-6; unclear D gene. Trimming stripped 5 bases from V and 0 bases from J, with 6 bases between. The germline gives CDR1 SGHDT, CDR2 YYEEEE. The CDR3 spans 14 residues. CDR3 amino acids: CASRVSSYNSPLHF. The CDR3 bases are TGTGCCAGCAGAGTAAGCTCCTATAATTCACCCCTCCACTTT.

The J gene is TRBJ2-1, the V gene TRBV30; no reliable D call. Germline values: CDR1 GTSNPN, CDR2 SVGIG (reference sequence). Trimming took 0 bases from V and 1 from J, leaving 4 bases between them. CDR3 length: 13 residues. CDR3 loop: CAWSVQSYNEQFF. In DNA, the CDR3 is TGTGCCTGGAGTGTACAATCCTACAATGAGCAGTTCTTC.

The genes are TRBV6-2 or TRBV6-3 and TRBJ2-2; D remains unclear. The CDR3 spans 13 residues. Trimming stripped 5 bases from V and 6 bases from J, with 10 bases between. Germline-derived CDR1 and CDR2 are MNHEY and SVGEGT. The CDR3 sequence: CASSPTRPGELFF. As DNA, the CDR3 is TGTGCCAGCAGTCCCACCCGGCCCGGGGAGCTGTTTTTT.

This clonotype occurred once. The CDR3 coding sequence is TGTGCCAGCGGACTCGGGGGGCGTTCTGAAAAACTGTTTTTT. Translating gives CASGLGGRSEKLFF. The rearrangement joins TRBV11-2 to TRBJ1-4; TRBD1 is a possible D gene (6 bases). V lost 8 bases, J lost 7 bases, and 17 bases lay in between. The CDR3 contains 14 residues. Germline CDR1 is SGHAT and CDR2 is FQNNGV.

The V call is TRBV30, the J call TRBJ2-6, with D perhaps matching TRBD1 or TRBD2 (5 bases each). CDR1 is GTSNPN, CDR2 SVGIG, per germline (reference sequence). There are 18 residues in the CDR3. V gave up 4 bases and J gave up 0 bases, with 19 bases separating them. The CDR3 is CAWTLGASLYSGANVLTF. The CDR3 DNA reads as TGTGCCTGGACTCTCGGGGCCAGCCTATACTCTGGGGCCAACGTCCTGACTTTC.

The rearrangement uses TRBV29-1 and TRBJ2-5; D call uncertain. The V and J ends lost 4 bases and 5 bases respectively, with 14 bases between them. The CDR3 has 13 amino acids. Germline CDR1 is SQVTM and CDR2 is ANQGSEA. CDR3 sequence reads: CSVVQATRETQYF. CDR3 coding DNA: TGCAGCGTTGTCCAAGCGACTCGGGAGACCCAGTACTTC.

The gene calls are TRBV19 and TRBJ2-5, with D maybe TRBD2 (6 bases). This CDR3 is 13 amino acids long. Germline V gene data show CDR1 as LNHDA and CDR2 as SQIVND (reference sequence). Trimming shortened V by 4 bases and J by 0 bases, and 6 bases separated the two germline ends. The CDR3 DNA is TGTGCCAGTAGTAGGGACTACCAAGAGACCCAGTACTTC. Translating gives CASSRDYQETQYF.

CDR3 residues: CASSYGQVTGYQETQYF. In DNA, the CDR3 is TGTGCCAGCAGTTACGGTCAGGTCACCGGGTACCAAGAGACCCAGTACTTC. The genes are TRBV6-5 and TRBJ2-5; D ambiguous. The ends were cut back, 2 bases at V and 0 bases at J, with 16 bases in the middle. The length of the CDR3 is 17 residues. CDR1 and CDR2 from the germline V gene are MNHEY and SVGAGI.

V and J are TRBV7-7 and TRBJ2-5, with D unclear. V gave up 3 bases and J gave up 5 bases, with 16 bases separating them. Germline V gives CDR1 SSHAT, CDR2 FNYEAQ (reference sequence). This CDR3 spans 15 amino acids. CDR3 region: CASSLYGQASETQYF. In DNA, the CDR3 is TGTGCCAGCAGCTTGTACGGGCAGGCTTCGGAGACCCAGTACTTC.

The CDR3 here is CSVGGDSYYGYTF. The CDR3 DNA follows: TGCAGCGTTGGGGGGGACAGTTACTATGGCTACACCTTC. The chain employs TRBV29-1 and TRBJ1-2; 7 bases fit TRBD1. CDR3 length equals 13 residues. Unmatched junction bases numbered 5, after V lost 4 bases and J lost 3 bases. Germline CDR1 SQVTM, CDR2 ANQGSEA.

The CDR3 sequence is CASSLGEGDYGYTF. For the CDR3, the DNA is TGTGCCAGCAGCTTAGGTGAAGGAGACTATGGCTACACCTTC. This rearrangement joins TRBV7-9 to TRBJ1-2; D unclear. CDR1 and CDR2 from the germline V gene are SEHNR and FQNEAQ (reference sequence). V gave up 1 base and J gave up 3 bases, with 9 bases separating them. The CDR3 extends over 14 amino acids.

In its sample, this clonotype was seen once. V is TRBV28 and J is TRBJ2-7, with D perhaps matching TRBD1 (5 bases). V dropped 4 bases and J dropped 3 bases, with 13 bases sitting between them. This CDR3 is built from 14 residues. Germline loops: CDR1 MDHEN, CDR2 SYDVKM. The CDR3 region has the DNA TGTGCCAGCAGTTACGCAAACCAGGGCTACGAGCAGTACTTC. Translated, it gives CASSYANQGYEQYF. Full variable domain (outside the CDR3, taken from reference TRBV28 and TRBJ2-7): DVKVTQSSRYLVKRTGEKVFLECVQDMDHENMFWYRQDPGLGLRLIYFSYDVKMKEKGDIPEGYSVSREKKERFSLILESASTNQTSMYLCASSYANQGYEQYFGPGTRLTVT.

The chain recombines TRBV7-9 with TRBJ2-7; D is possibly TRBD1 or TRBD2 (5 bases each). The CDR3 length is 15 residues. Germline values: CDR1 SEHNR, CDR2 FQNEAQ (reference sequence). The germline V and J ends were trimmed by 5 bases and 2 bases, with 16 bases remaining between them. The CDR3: CASSRGSGTTYEQYF. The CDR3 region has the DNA TGTGCCAGCAGCCGAGGATCGGGGACCACCTACGAGCAGTACTTC.

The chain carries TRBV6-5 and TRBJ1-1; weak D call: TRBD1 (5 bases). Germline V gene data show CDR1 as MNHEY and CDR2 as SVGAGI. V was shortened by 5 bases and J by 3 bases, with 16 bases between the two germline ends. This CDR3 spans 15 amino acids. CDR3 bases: TGTGCCAGCAGTCCCGGCAACCGGGGCCACACTGAAGCTTTCTTT. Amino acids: CASSPGNRGHTEAFF.